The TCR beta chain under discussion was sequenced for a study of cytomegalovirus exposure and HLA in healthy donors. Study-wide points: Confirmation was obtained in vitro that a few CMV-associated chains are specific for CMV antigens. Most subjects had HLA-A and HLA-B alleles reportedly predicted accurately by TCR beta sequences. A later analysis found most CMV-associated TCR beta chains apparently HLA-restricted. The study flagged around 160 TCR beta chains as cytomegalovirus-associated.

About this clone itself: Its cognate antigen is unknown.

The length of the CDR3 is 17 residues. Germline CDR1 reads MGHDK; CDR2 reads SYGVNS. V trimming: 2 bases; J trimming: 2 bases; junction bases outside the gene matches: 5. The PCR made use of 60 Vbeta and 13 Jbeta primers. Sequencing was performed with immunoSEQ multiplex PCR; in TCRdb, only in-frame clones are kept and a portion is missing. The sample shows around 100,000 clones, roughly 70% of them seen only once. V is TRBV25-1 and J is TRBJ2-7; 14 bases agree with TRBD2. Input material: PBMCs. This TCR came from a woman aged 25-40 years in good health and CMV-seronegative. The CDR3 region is CASSEGTSGSRPYEQYF. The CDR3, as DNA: TGTGCCAGCAGTGAAGGGACTAGCGGGAGCCGACCCTACGAGCAGTACTTC.